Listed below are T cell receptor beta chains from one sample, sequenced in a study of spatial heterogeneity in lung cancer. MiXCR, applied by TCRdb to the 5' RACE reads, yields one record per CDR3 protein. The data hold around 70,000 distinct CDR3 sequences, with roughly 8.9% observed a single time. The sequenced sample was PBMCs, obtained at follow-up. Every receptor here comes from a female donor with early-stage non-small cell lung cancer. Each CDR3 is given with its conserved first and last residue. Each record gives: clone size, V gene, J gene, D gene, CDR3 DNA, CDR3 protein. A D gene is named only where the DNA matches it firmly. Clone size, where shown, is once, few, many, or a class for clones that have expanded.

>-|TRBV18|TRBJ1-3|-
TGTGCCAGCTCACCACGTGCGGAGCCACGCTCTGGAAACACCATATATTTT
CASSPRAEPRSGNTIYF
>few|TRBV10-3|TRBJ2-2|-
TGTGCCATCAGTGAACCGACAGAGAACACCGGGGAGCTGTTTTTT
CAISEPTENTGELFF
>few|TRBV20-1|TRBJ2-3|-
TGCAGTGCTATTCTCGACGCGGGGCAGGTTCACACAGATACGCAGTATTTT
CSAILDAGQVHTDTQYF
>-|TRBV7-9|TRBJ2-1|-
TGTGCCAGCAGTCCCCCCCTAGCGCCACAGTTCTTC
CASSPPLAPQFF
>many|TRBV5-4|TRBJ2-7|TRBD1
TGTGCCAGCAGCTTGTGGCAGGGGGCCGACGAGCAGTACTTC
CASSLWQGADEQYF
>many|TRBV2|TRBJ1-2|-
TGTGCCAGCAGTGATCTTGACCCTCGTGGCTACACCTTC
CASSDLDPRGYTF
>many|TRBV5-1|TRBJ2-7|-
TGCGCCAGCAGCTTGGCCCGGGGTCTGCACGAGCAGTACTTC
CASSLARGLHEQYF
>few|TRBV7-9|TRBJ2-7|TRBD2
TGTGCCAGCAGCCCCCCCTCCAGCGGGAGTTACGAGCAGTACTTC
CASSPPSSGSYEQYF
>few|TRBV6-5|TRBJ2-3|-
TGTGCCAGCAGTTACGAAGGGCCCGACACAGATACGCAGTATTTT
CASSYEGPDTDTQYF
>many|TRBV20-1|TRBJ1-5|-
TGCAGTGCTACCCGGACACGGAATCAGCCCCAGCATTTT
CSATRTRNQPQHF
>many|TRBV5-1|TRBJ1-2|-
TGCGCCAGCGGGGACATGGCGGAAATCGGCTACACCTTC
CASGDMAEIGYTF
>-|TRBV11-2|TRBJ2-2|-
TGTGCCAGCAGCTTAGTGGTGGGTTCAAACACCGGGGAGCTGTTTTTT
CASSLVVGSNTGELFF
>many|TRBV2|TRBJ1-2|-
TGTGCCAGCAGTGAACGGTGGACCTACACCTTC
CASSERWTYTF
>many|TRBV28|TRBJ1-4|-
TGTGCCAGCAACACGCGAACAACTAATGAAAAACTGTTTTTT
CASNTRTTNEKLFF
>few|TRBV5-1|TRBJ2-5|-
TGCGCCAGCAGCTTATCTACAACCCAAGAGACCCAGTACTTC
CASSLSTTQETQYF
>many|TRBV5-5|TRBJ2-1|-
TGTGCCAGCAGCTTGGGGGCCACCCAGGGGAATGAGCAGTTCTTC
CASSLGATQGNEQFF
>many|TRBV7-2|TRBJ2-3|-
TGTGCCAGCAGCTTAGGGGGGTGGGCAGATACGCAGTATTTT
CASSLGGWADTQYF
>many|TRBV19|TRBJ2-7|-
TGTGCCAGTAGTGTCGTGGCCGAGAGTTACGAGCAGTACTTC
CASSVVAESYEQYF
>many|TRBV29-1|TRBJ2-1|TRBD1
TGCAGCGTTCCAGGGGGCTACAATGAGCAGTTCTTC
CSVPGGYNEQFF
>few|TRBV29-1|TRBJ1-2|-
TGCAGCGTCCGAATGGACATTAACTATGGCTACACCTTC
CSVRMDINYGYTF
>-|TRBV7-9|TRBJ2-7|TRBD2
TGTGCCAGCAGTAACGTAGCGGGAGGGTACGAGCAGTACTTC
CASSNVAGGYEQYF
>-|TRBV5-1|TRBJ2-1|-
TGCGCCAGCAGCGCAGGGTTGGCCAATGAGCAGTTCTTC
CASSAGLANEQFF
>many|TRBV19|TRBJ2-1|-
TGTGCCAGTAGTATACGGCGGGGTGAGCAGTTCTTC
CASSIRRGEQFF
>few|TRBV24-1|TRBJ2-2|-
TGTGCCACCAGGGGTGGGTCCGGGGAGCTGTTTTTT
CATRGGSGELFF
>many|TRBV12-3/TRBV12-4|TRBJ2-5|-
TGTGCCAGCAGGGGAGGGGGCCAAGGAGAGACCCAGTACTTC
CASRGGGQGETQYF
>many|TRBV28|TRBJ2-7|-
TGTGCCAGCACCCTAGGGGGTCGTCAGGACGAGCAGTACTTC
CASTLGGRQDEQYF
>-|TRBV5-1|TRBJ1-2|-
TGCGCCAGCACCGGGACAAACTATGGCTACACCTTC
CASTGTNYGYTF
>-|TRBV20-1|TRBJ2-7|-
TGCAGTGCTAGCCCCGGGACAATGGACTCCTACGAGCAGTACTTC
CSASPGTMDSYEQYF
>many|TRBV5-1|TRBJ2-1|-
TGCGCCAGCAGCTTGGAGGCCTGGGATGAGCAGTTCTTC
CASSLEAWDEQFF
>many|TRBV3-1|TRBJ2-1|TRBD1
TGTGCCAGCACAGGGGGCCCGGCGGGCAATGAGCAGTTCTTC
CASTGGPAGNEQFF
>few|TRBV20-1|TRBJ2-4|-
TGCAGTGCAGAGGGGCTGGCCAAAAACATTCAGTACTTC
CSAEGLAKNIQYF
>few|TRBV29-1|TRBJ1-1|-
TGCAGCGATCTCCACACTGAAGCTTTCTTT
CSDLHTEAFF
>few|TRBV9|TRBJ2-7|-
TGTGCCAGCAGCGTAGCCCCGACAGTCGTCTACGAGCAGTACTTC
CASSVAPTVVYEQYF
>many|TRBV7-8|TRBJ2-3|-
TGTGCCAGCAGAAGGACGCGATCCCGGACGGATACGCAGTATTTT
CASRRTRSRTDTQYF
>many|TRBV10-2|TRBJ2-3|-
TGCGCCAGCAGTGATCGGAGACAGTCTGGGGACACAGATACGCAGTATTTT
CASSDRRQSGDTDTQYF
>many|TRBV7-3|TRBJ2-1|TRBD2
TGTGCCAGCAGCTCGCCGACTAGCGGGAAGGGCAATGAGCAGTTCTTC
CASSSPTSGKGNEQFF
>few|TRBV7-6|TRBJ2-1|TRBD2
TGTGCCAGCAGCACATTGTGGGTAGCGGGAGGTGCCTACAATGAGCAGTTCTTC
CASSTLWVAGGAYNEQFF
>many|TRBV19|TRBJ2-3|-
TGTGCCAGTCTTGATAGAGATACGCAGTATTTT
CASLDRDTQYF
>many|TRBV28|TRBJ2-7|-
TGTGCCAGCAGTAACCCAGTTTCCTACGAGCAGTACTTC
CASSNPVSYEQYF
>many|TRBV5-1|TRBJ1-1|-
TGCGCCAGCTCCTCCGGGGGGGCGCAGGGATACACTGAAGCTTTCTTT
CASSSGGAQGYTEAFF
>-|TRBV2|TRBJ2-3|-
TGTGCCAGCAGCCCGAATTGGGGGGATACGCAGTATTTT
CASSPNWGDTQYF
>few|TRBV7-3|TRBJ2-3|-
TGTGCCAACAGCTTCCCTAGCACAGATACGCAGTATTTT
CANSFPSTDTQYF
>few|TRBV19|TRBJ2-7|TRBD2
TGTGCCAGTAGTATAGAAGCGGGAGGCGAGAGCGAGCAGTACTTC
CASSIEAGGESEQYF
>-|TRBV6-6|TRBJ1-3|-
TGTGCCAGCACTCAAGCAGAGGGCGTGACCATATATTTT
CASTQAEGVTIYF
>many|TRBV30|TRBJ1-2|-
TGTGCCTGGAGTGCGGGAGAGGAGGTTGGCTACACCTTC
CAWSAGEEVGYTF
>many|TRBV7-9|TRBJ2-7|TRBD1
TGTGCCAGCGGGGGACAGAGAATCTACGAGCAGTACTTC
CASGGQRIYEQYF
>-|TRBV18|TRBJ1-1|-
TGTGCCAGCTCACCAGAGGGTTGGGGCACTGAAGCTTTCTTT
CASSPEGWGTEAFF
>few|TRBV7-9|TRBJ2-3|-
TGTGCCAGCAGCTTTGAAGCAGATACGCAGTATTTT
CASSFEADTQYF
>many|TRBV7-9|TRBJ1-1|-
TGTGCCAGCAGCTTAGACGAGGACAGTAACACTGAAGCTTTCTTT
CASSLDEDSNTEAFF
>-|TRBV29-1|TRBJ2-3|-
TGCAGTCACCAAGGGCCAGATACGCAGTATTTT
CSHQGPDTQYF
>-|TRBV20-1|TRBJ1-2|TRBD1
TGCAGTGCTAGATCGATTGGGACAGGGGGCGCCTATGGCTACACCTTC
CSARSIGTGGAYGYTF
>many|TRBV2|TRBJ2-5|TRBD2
TGTGCCAGCAGTGTAGGACTAGCGGTAGAGACCCAGTACTTC
CASSVGLAVETQYF
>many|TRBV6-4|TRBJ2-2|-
TGTGCCAGCAGTACACACCAAAGAACCGGGGAGCTGTTTTTT
CASSTHQRTGELFF